A single sample is the source of the 10 T cell receptor beta chains below, sequenced in a study of T cells after posttransplantation cyclophosphamide. Cyclophosphamide on days +3 and +4 followed busulfan-fludarabine conditioning and a marrow graft. Profiled with immunoSEQ multiplex PCR; TCRdb holds only in-frame clones, not every one. The data contain just under 20,000 clones, approximately 86% of them singletons. Source: PBMCs, taken after allogeneic stem cell transplant with posttransplant cyclophosphamide. The receptors were sampled from a female patient between 35 and 55 years old who received an allogeneic stem cell transplant from a related donor, was CMV-positive, and had no GVHD. Some of the T cells might come from the graft donor.

V is TRBV25-1 and J is TRBJ1-6, with TRBD1 matching over 9 bases. V was pared by 4 bases and J by 10 bases, with 5 bases of the junction left unmatched. Germline values: CDR1 MGHDK, CDR2 SYGVNS. The CDR3 length is 14 residues. CDR3 sequence (DNA): TGTGCCAGCAGTGGGACAGGGGTTCAGTCACCCCTCCACTTT. Its protein product is CASSGTGVQSPLHF.

V and J are TRBV4-2 and TRBJ1-4; 10 bases fit TRBD1. This CDR3 comprises 15 residues. Germline CDR1 reads LGHNA; CDR2 reads YNFKEQ. The ends lost 8 bases at V and 8 bases at J; junction bases unmatched: 11. The CDR3 region has the DNA TGTGCCAGCTCGCCCGTGACAGGGGGCGGCGAAAAACTGTTTTTT. Its protein product is CASSPVTGGGEKLFF.

This chain's CDR3 is CASGETGSNEQFF. CDR3 sequence (DNA): TGCGCCAGCGGAGAGACAGGGAGTAATGAGCAGTTCTTC. The chain carries TRBV5-1 and TRBJ2-1; 7 bases match TRBD1. J gave up 7 bases and V 7 bases, and 8 bases lay outside the gene matches. This CDR3 is built from 13 residues. Germline CDR1 reads SGHRS; CDR2 reads YFSETQ.

The chain links TRBV5-5 to TRBJ2-7; 8 bases align to TRBD1. CDR1 and CDR2 from the germline V gene are SGHKS and YYEKEE (reference sequence). V was clipped by 0 bases and J by 2 bases; unmatched bases: 4. The CDR3 runs 15 residues. CDR3 in DNA: TGTGCCAGCAGCTTGGTGACAGGGGTTACCTACGAGCAGTACTTC. It specifies CASSLVTGVTYEQYF.

This chain links TRBV19 with TRBJ2-5; tentatively, D is TRBD1 (6 bases). The CDR3 extends over 14 amino acids. CDR1 is LNHDA and CDR2 is SQIVND in the germline V gene (reference sequence). Trimming shortened V by 5 bases and J by 0 bases, and 10 bases separated the two germline ends. The CDR3 loop is CASSVQGYQETQYF. In DNA, the CDR3 is TGTGCCAGTAGTGTACAGGGCTACCAAGAGACCCAGTACTTC. The full variable domain, its missing parts supplied by reference TRBV19 and TRBJ2-5, is DGGITQSPKYLFRKEGQNVTLSCEQNLNHDAMYWYRQDPGQGLRLIYYSQIVNDFQKGDIAEGYSVSREKKESFPLTVTSAQKNPTAFYLCASSVQGYQETQYFGPGTRLLVL.

This chain links TRBV7-2 with TRBJ2-3; a possible D gene is TRBD1 (5 bases). The V end was cut by 3 bases, the J end by 0 bases, with 10 bases between. Germline values: CDR1 SGHTA, CDR2 FQGNSA. This CDR3 is built from 15 residues. The DNA of the CDR3 is TGTGCCAGCAGCTTGGAACAGGTCAGCACAGATACGCAGTATTTT. The encoded protein is CASSLEQVSTDTQYF.

This clone was picked up a small number of times. The V and J genes are TRBV5-5 and TRBJ1-3, with D possibly TRBD1 on 6 matching bases. The CDR3 spans 14 residues. The V gene lost 1 base and the J gene lost 8 bases, with 13 bases spanning the gap. Germline CDR1 is SGHKS and CDR2 is YYEKEE (reference sequence). CDR3 DNA sequence: TGTGCCAGCAGCTTGCGGGACACCCCTTACACCATATATTTT. Amino acid sequence: CASSLRDTPYTIYF.

The V gene is TRBV5-1, the J gene TRBJ2-7; 7 bases line up with TRBD2. Germline V gene data show CDR1 as SGHRS and CDR2 as YFSETQ. The CDR3 has 15 amino acids. The J segment lost 1 base and the V segment lost 0 bases, leaving 4 bases of the junction unmatched. The CDR3 nucleotides are TGCGCCAGCAGCTTGGCTAGCGGACATTCCTACGAGCAGTACTTC. Translated: CASSLASGHSYEQYF.

The rearrangement uses TRBV30 and TRBJ2-5, with D perhaps matching TRBD2 (6 bases). The tail of the sequence fits TRBJ2-7 better, so the J call may be wrong. The CDR3 runs to 12 residues. Germline-derived CDR1 and CDR2 are GTSNPN and SVGIG (reference sequence). CDR3 residues: CAWTGTSYEQYF. DNA of the CDR3: TGTGCCTGGACGGGGACTTCCTACGAGCAGTACTTC.

The chain combines TRBV28 with TRBJ1-1; 7 positions match TRBD1. V trimming: 5 bases; J trimming: 6 bases; junction bases outside the gene matches: 3. The germline V gene encodes CDR1 MDHEN and CDR2 SYDVKM. The CDR3 totals 12 residues. The CDR3 loop reads CASSADRAEAFF. The CDR3 bases are TGTGCCAGCAGTGCCGACAGGGCTGAAGCTTTCTTT.